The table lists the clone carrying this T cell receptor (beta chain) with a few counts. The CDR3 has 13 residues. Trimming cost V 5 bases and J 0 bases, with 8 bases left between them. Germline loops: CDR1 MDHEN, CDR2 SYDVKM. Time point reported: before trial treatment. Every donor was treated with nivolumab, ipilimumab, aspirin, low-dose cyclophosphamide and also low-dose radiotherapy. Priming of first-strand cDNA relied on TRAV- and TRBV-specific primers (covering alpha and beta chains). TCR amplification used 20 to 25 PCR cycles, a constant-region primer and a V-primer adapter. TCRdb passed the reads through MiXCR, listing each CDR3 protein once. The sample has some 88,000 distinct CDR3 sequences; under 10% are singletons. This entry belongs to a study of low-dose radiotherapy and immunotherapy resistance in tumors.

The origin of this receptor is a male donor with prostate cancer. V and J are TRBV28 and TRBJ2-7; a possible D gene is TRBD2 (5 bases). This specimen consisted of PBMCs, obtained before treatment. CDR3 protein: CASSPGNSYEQYF. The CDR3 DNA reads TGTGCCAGCAGTCCCGGGAACTCCTACGAGCAGTACTTC.